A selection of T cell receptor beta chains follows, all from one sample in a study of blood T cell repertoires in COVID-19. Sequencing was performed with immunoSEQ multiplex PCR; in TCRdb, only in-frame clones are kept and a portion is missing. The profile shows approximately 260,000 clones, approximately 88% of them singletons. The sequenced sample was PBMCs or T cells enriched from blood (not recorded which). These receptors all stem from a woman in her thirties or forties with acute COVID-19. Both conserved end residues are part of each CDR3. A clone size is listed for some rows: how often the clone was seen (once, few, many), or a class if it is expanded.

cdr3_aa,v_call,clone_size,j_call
CATSRLRGDGSPLHF,TRBV15,NA,TRBJ1-6
CASSFYKGRVNQPQHF,TRBV28,NA,TRBJ1-5
CASSQVGLLAGAAGELFF,TRBV4-1,NA,TRBJ2-2
CASSVEGAWTGELFF,TRBV6-4,NA,TRBJ2-2
CASSPIPGEGLSYEQYF,TRBV18,NA,TRBJ2-7
CASRPPGLADQETQYF,TRBV7-2,few,TRBJ2-5
CASGWPEAGETQYF,TRBV12-5,once,TRBJ2-5
CASSTRQSSGNTIYF,TRBV19,NA,TRBJ1-3
CASSDPSRQGGTDTQYF,TRBV6-1,NA,TRBJ2-3
CASSGGPDRDHTEAFF,TRBV9,NA,TRBJ1-1
CASSELGRGHISNQPQHF,TRBV2,NA,TRBJ1-5
CASSFRDRGNEKLFF,TRBV5-1,NA,TRBJ1-4
CASGLVRRGVLSSGANVLTF,TRBV12-5,NA,TRBJ2-6
CATRGVRLAAYQETQYF,TRBV15,NA,TRBJ2-5
CASTPGHANEKLFF,TRBV7-8,NA,TRBJ1-4
CASSFGGNQPQHF,TRBV5-5,NA,TRBJ1-5
CASRTGVYQPQHF,TRBV19,NA,TRBJ1-5
CASSPGQLINSPLHF,TRBV28,once,TRBJ1-6
CASSVLFGQGSRTDTQYF,TRBV7-2,NA,TRBJ2-3
CASSRDNQPQHF,TRBV6-2/TRBV6-3,NA,TRBJ1-5
CAWSFRGDSPLHF,TRBV30,NA,TRBJ1-6
CASKPSGTSDEQYF,TRBV7-3,NA,TRBJ2-7
CASSEEWGGTPEETQYF,TRBV3-1/TRBV3-2,NA,TRBJ2-5
CASSLAYVWTSGRFAKNIQYF,TRBV5-1,NA,TRBJ2-4
CASSLFAGVDTQYF,TRBV27,NA,TRBJ2-3
CASSLTSLAGTNTGELFF,TRBV5-1,once,TRBJ2-2
CASTTGGSSYSNQPQHF,TRBV28,NA,TRBJ1-5
CASSLASAAGLYEQFF,TRBV5-1,NA,TRBJ2-1
CASSRAGGEETQYF,TRBV5-4,once,TRBJ2-5
CASSPNYNYGYTF,TRBV9,NA,TRBJ1-2
CASTTRTGWEVKAFF,TRBV28,NA,TRBJ1-1
CASSHTHTGGEDSPLHF,TRBV23-1,NA,TRBJ1-6
CASSFISPAGANTGELFF,TRBV28,once,TRBJ2-2
CASGGRTGGTDTQYF,TRBV2,NA,TRBJ2-3
CASSLASGRLHNEQFF,TRBV7-2,NA,TRBJ2-1
CATRDTGGTEAFF,TRBV24-1,NA,TRBJ1-1
CASSFGPRNEQFF,TRBV27,NA,TRBJ2-1
CASSKGPAGGYTF,TRBV5-5,NA,TRBJ1-2
CAIRETTGNTEAFF,TRBV10-3,NA,TRBJ1-1
CASSVRRAPGGDGYTF,TRBV9,NA,TRBJ1-2